This TCR beta chain was retrieved from a study of blood T cell repertoires in COVID-19. The CDR3 is made up of 13 amino acids. The V gene's germline CDR1 is SGDLS and CDR2 YYNGEE. V lost 3 bases and J 4 bases, leaving 7 bases between the germline ends. Assay used: immunoSEQ multiplex PCR; TCRdb lists only in-frame clones, some missing. The sample shows approximately 140,000 clones, 80% to 85% of them seen only once. The sequenced sample consisted of PBMCs or T cells enriched from blood (not recorded which). The chain links TRBV9 to TRBJ2-2; D is uncertain. This receptor was taken from a man in his forties with acute COVID-19. The CDR3: CASSAPVTGELFF. CDR3 coding DNA: TGTGCCAGCAGCGCCCCGGTCACCGGGGAGCTGTTTTTT.